This T cell receptor beta chain is drawn from a study of blood T cell repertoires in COVID-19. Study details: The samples span acute and convalescent COVID-19 from the United States, Italy and Spain. In each case, the material was cDNA or gDNA derived from T cells, B-cell-depleted T cells, or PBMCs.

Trimming stripped 4 bases from V and 0 bases from J, with 21 bases between. The CDR3 spans 18 residues. Looked up from germline, CDR1 is LNHDA and CDR2 is SQIVND (reference sequence). In the source study's methods: Amplification of reference gene primers provided the estimated nucleated cell counts. The method was immunoSEQ multiplex PCR; TCRdb's version includes in-frame clones alone and lacks a portion of them. That table furnishes V, J and clone size, whereas the DNA furnished D and trimming. Found here are about 290,000 clones, around 85% of them singletons; the top ten hold around 4.5%. The receptor comes from a woman aged 45-65 years with active or convalescent COVID-19. What was sequenced was peripheral blood. V and J are TRBV19 and TRBJ1-1; tentative D call: TRBD1 (6 bases). The CDR3 here is CASSTSTILQGMNTEAFF. Here the CDR3 DNA reads TGTGCCAGTAGTACTTCTACGATCCTTCAGGGGATGAACACTGAAGCTTTCTTT.